The 18 T cell receptor beta chains below all came from one sample that was sequenced in a study of blood T cell repertoires in COVID-19. TCRdb's copy holds only in-frame clones and misses some; the assay was immunoSEQ multiplex PCR. The table records about 150,000 clones, over 70% of them present only once. Sequenced material: peripheral blood. The receptors originated from an elderly man with acute or convalescent COVID-19.

The CDR3 here is CASSSRRGNYEQYF. The DNA of the CDR3 is TGTGCCAGCAGCTCCAGGCGGGGAAACTACGAGCAGTACTTC. The chain links TRBV5-4 to TRBJ2-7; D possibly corresponds to TRBD2 (6 bases). V was pared by 3 bases and J by 3 bases, with 13 bases between. The CDR3 totals 14 residues. Germline assignment: CDR1 SGHNT and CDR2 YYREEE (reference sequence).

Written as DNA, the CDR3 is TGTGCCAGCAGCCACCTTCAGCGCGAGCAGTACTTC. Translated, it gives CASSHLQREQYF. This chain joins TRBV3-1 (or the pseudogene TRBV3-2) and TRBJ2-7; D is unresolved. The CDR3 contains 12 residues. The germline V gene has CDR1 LGHDT and CDR2 YNNKEL (reference sequence). Trimming took 3 bases from V and 6 from J, leaving 9 bases between them.

The genes are TRBV2 and TRBJ2-2; TRBD2 aligns across 14 bases. The CDR3 is 16 amino acids. Trimming cost V 4 bases and J 6 bases; bases outside gene matches: 4. Germline V gives CDR1 SNHLY, CDR2 FYNNEI. CDR3 nucleotides: TGTGCCAGCAGTGCCGGGACTAGCGGGAGAGCCGGGGAGCTGTTTTTT. It codes for CASSAGTSGRAGELFF.

In its sample, this clone was seen once. The chain uses TRBV7-3 and TRBJ2-1; tentatively, D is TRBD1 (5 bases). The length of the CDR3 is 18 residues. The ends were cut back, 0 bases at V and 1 base at J, with 16 bases in the middle. Looked up from germline, CDR1 is SGHTA and CDR2 is FQGTGA. CDR3 region: CASSLTIMGGASYNEQFF. The CDR3 DNA reads as TGTGCCAGCAGCTTAACGATCATGGGTGGGGCGTCCTACAATGAGCAGTTCTTC.

The gene calls are TRBV29-1 and TRBJ2-5; TRBD2 might be the D (7 bases). Trimming removed 4 bases at V and 1 base at J, with 13 bases between. CDR3 length equals 14 residues. Germline CDR1 is SQVTM and CDR2 is ANQGSEA. This CDR3 is CSVGQGGGQETQYF. As DNA, the CDR3 is TGCAGCGTTGGGCAGGGAGGGGGCCAAGAGACCCAGTACTTC.

The V call is TRBV7-3, the J call TRBJ1-5; no firm D call. CDR1 is SGHTA, CDR2 FQGTGA, per germline. The ends were cut back, 2 bases at V and 6 bases at J, with 8 bases in the middle. The CDR3 contains 13 residues. CDR3 loop: CASSLSFSQPQHF. The CDR3 DNA reads as TGTGCCAGCAGCTTATCTTTCTCTCAGCCCCAGCATTTT.

The sample holds one count of this clone. V usage is TRBV7-6 and J usage is TRBJ2-5; TRBD1 matches at 7 bases. CDR1 SGHVS and CDR2 FNYEAQ come from the germline V gene. The CDR3 is 15 amino acids. Unmatched junction bases numbered 6, after V lost 1 base and J lost 4 bases. CDR3 protein: CASSLVGAGGETQYF. The CDR3 DNA reads as TGTGCCAGCAGCTTAGTTGGGGCAGGGGGAGAGACCCAGTACTTC.

The chain joins TRBV18 to TRBJ1-2; 11 bases fit TRBD1. V lost 3 bases, J lost 7 bases, and 10 bases stayed unmatched. This CDR3 region has 16 residues. Germline V gene sequence: CDR1 KGHSH, CDR2 LQKENI. The DNA for the CDR3 is TGTGCCAGCTCACCTAACACCGGACAGGGGGCGCGTGGCTACACCTTC. Translated, it gives CASSPNTGQGARGYTF.

This clone was recorded only once. This chain's CDR3 is CASSRDRDTEAFF. As DNA, the CDR3 is TGTGCCAGTAGTAGGGACAGGGACACTGAAGCTTTCTTT. This sequence joins TRBV19 and TRBJ1-1, with TRBD1 matching over 9 bases. V dropped 4 bases and J dropped 3; count of bases not matched to a gene: 0. Germline V gives CDR1 LNHDA, CDR2 SQIVND (reference sequence). The CDR3 is 13 residues long. Full variable domain (missing parts from reference TRBV19 and TRBJ1-1): DGGITQSPKYLFRKEGQNVTLSCEQNLNHDAMYWYRQDPGQGLRLIYYSQIVNDFQKGDIAEGYSVSREKKESFPLTVTSAQKNPTAFYLCASSRDRDTEAFFGQGTRLTVV.

This sequence joins TRBV6-5 and TRBJ1-2, with 9 bases that match TRBD1. This CDR3 spans 14 amino acids. With V trimmed by 6 bases and J by 6 bases, 8 bases remained unmatched. Germline V lookup: CDR1 MNHEY, CDR2 SVGAGI. The CDR3 region has the DNA TGTGCCAGCAGGCAACCGGGACAGGGAGATGGCTACACCTTC. Residues: CASRQPGQGDGYTF.

The rearrangement joins TRBV29-1 to TRBJ2-4; D possibly corresponds to TRBD2 (6 bases). From germline, CDR1 is SQVTM and CDR2 ANQGSEA. The V and J ends lost 7 bases and 0 bases respectively, with 19 bases between them. There are 16 residues in the CDR3. CDR3 in DNA: TGCAGCGCCTTGGGGTCCGGGACTGGAGCCAAAAACATTCAGTACTTC. This encodes CSALGSGTGAKNIQYF.

The chain has TRBV7-9 and TRBJ2-7, with a weak D call TRBD2 (5 bases). V lost 1 base, J lost 0 bases, and 10 bases lay in between. This CDR3 has 15 residues. The germline V gene encodes CDR1 SEHNR and CDR2 FQNEAQ (reference sequence). CDR3 residues: CASSLGSESSYEQYF. The CDR3 nucleotides are TGTGCCAGCAGCTTAGGTAGCGAGAGCTCCTACGAGCAGTACTTC. Looking up the rest from reference TRBV7-9 and TRBJ2-7 gives the full variable domain: DTGVSQNPRHKITKRGQNVTFRCDPISEHNRLYWYRQTLGQGPEFLTYFQNEAQLEKSRLLSDRFSAERPKGSFSTLEIQRTEQGDSAMYLCASSLGSESSYEQYFGPGTRLTVT.

V is TRBV10-2 and J is TRBJ1-6; D possibly corresponds to TRBD1 (5 bases). This CDR3 has 14 amino acids. The V and J ends lost 2 bases and 14 bases respectively, with 16 bases between them. Looked up from germline, CDR1 is WSHSY and CDR2 is SAAADI. The CDR3 sequence: CASSEMRGRRALHF. In nucleotides, the CDR3 is TGCGCCAGCAGTGAGATGCGGGGCCGTCGGGCCCTCCACTTT.

The chain joins TRBV11-2 to TRBJ1-1; TRBD1 matches at 9 bases. The J segment lost 1 base and the V segment lost 6 bases, leaving 6 bases of the junction unmatched. Germline CDR1 reads SGHAT; CDR2 reads FQNNGV. This CDR3 spans 15 amino acids. This CDR3 reads CASRRTGATNTEAFF. The CDR3 DNA reads TGTGCCAGCAGGCGGACAGGGGCTACGAACACTGAAGCTTTCTTT.

This clone was observed a single time. The V call is TRBV19, the J call TRBJ2-7; 7 bases agree with TRBD2. The ends lost 5 bases at V and 3 bases at J; junction bases unmatched: 10. CDR3 length: 15 amino acids. CDR1 is LNHDA, CDR2 SQIVND, per germline (reference sequence). The CDR3 sequence is CASSLRGAGNYEQYF. CDR3 sequence (DNA): TGTGCCAGTAGTCTGAGGGGAGCGGGGAACTACGAGCAGTACTTC.

This chain uses TRBV3-1 (or the pseudogene TRBV3-2) with TRBJ2-7; 8 bases are a match to TRBD1. The CDR3 loop spans 13 amino acids. Germline CDR1 reads LGHDT; CDR2 reads YNNKEL (reference sequence). Trimming removed 8 bases from V and 4 bases from J; junction bases left unmatched: 7. CDR3 sequence (DNA): TGTGCCAGCGGGAGGACAGGGCCTTACGAGCAGTACTTC. Amino acids: CASGRTGPYEQYF.

The chain carries TRBV30 and TRBJ1-2; D is unresolved. Germline V lookup: CDR1 GTSNPN, CDR2 SVGIG (reference sequence). V was cut by 1 base and J by 4 bases, with 13 bases left in between. The CDR3 runs 14 residues. This CDR3 is CAWSGSIPFYGYTF. In nucleotides, the CDR3 is TGTGCCTGGAGTGGGAGTATACCCTTCTATGGCTACACCTTC.

CDR3 in DNA: TGTGCCAGCAGCTTACTCGTCACTAGCTCGAATGAGCAGTTCTTC. It codes for CASSLLVTSSNEQFF. The V gene is TRBV11-2, the J gene TRBJ2-1, with TRBD2 as a possible D gene (6 bases). Trimming shortened V by 2 bases and J by 7 bases, and 15 bases separated the two germline ends. The CDR3 loop spans 15 amino acids. Germline V gene sequence: CDR1 SGHAT, CDR2 FQNNGV.